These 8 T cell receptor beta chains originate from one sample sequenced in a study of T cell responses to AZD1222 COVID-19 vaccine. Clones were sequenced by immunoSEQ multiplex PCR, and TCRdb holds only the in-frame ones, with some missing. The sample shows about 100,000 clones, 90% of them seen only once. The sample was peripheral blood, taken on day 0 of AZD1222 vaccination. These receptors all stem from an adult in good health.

Here the CDR3 reads CATRSQSNTEAFF. Here the CDR3 DNA reads TGTGCCACCAGGTCTCAATCGAACACTGAAGCTTTCTTT. The chain joins TRBV24-1 to TRBJ1-1; no firm D call. V lost 7 bases, J lost 1 base, and 9 bases lay in between. This CDR3 contains 13 residues. Looked up from germline, CDR1 is KGHDR and CDR2 is SFDVKD.

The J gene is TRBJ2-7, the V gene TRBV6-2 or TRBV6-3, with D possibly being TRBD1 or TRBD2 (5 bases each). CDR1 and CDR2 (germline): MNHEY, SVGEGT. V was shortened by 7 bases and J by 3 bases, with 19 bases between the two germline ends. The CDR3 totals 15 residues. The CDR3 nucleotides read TGTGCCAGCAACCCTTCTGAGGGACGGATCTACGAGCAGTACTTC. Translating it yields CASNPSEGRIYEQYF.

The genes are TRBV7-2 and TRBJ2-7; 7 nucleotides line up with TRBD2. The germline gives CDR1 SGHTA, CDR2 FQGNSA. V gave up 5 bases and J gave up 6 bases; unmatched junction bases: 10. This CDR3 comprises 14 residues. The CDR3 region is CASSLGDYSVEQYF. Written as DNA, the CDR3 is TGTGCCAGCAGCCTAGGGGACTACAGCGTCGAGCAGTACTTC.

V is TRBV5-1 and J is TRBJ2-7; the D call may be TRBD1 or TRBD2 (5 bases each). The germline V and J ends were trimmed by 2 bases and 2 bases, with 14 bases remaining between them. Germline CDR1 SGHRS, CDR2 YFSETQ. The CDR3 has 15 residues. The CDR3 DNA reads TGCGCCAGCAGCTTCAGGGTGGCGAGGGCCTACGAGCAGTACTTC. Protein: CASSFRVARAYEQYF. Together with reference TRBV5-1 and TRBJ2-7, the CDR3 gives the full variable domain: KAGVTQTPRYLIKTRGQQVTLSCSPISGHRSVSWYQQTPGQGLQFLFEYFSETQRNKGNFPGRFSGRQFSNSRSEMNVSTLELGDSALYLCASSFRVARAYEQYFGPGTRLTVT.

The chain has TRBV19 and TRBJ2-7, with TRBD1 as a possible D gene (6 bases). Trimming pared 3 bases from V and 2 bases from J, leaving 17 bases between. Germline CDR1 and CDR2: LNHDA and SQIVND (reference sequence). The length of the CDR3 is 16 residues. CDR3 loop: CASSMGAGSSAYEQYF. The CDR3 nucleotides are TGTGCCAGTAGTATGGGGGCAGGGAGCTCTGCCTACGAGCAGTACTTC.

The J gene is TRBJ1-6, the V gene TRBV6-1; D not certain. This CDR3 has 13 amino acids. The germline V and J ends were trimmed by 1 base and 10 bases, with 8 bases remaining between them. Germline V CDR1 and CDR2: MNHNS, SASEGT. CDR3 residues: CASSEGVGSPLHF. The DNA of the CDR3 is TGTGCCAGCAGTGAAGGGGTCGGCTCACCCCTCCACTTT.

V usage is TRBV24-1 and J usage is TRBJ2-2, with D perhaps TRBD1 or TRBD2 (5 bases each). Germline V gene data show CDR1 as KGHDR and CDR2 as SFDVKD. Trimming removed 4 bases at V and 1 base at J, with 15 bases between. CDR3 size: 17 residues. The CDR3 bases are TGTGCCACCAGTGACCGCCAGGGACGGAAGAACACCGGGGAGCTGTTTTTT. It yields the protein CATSDRQGRKNTGELFF.

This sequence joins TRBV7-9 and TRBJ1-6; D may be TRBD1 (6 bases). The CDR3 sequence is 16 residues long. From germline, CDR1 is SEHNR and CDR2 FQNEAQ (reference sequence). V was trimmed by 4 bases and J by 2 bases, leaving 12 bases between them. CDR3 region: CASSSLTGTYNSPLHF. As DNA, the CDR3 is TGTGCCAGCAGCTCCCTCACAGGGACCTATAATTCACCCCTCCACTTT.